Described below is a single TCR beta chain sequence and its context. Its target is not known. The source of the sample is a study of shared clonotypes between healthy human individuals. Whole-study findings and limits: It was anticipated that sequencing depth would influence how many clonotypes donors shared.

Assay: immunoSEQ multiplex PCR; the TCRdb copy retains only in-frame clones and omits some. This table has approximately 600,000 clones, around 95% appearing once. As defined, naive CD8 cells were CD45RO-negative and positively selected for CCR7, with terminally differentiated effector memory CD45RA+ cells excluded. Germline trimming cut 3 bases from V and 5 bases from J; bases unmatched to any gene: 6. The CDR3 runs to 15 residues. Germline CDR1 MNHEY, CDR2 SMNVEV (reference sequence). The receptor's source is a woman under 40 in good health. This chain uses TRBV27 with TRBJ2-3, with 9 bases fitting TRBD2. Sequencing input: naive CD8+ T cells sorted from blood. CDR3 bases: TGTGCCAGCAGTTTTAGCGGGAGTTCGGTAGATACGCAGTATTTT. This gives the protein CASSFSGSSVDTQYF.